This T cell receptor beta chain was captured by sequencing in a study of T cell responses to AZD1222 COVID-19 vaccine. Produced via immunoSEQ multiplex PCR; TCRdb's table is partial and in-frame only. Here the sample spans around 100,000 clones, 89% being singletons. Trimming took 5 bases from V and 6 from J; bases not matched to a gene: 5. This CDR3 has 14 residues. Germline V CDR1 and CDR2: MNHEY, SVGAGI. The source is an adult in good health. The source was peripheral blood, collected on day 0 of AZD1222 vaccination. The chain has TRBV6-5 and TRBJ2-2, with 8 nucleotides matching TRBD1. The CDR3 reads CASSTRTGSGELFF. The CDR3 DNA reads TGTGCCAGCAGTACGAGGACAGGGTCCGGGGAGCTGTTTTTT.